This T cell receptor beta chain was sequenced for a study of T cells in Graves' hyperthyroidism and ophthalmopathy. Overall study context: At initial diagnosis, before any treatment had begun, peripheral blood was obtained.

No ophthalmopathy progression within 18 months constituted stable Graves' hyperthyroidism. The PBMCs had their origin in 8.5 to 10 ml of fresh peripheral blood. This clonotype was seen at least ten times. J lost 6 bases, V lost 5 bases, and 25 bases had no gene match. The germline V gene has CDR1 SGHTA and CDR2 FQGNSA. The CDR3 consists of 20 residues. Amplification of TCR beta CDR3 regions used RNA as the template. HTBI primers were used for first-round RT-PCR of the TCR CDR3. Using its own MiXCR run on the multiplex PCR reads, TCRdb lists one record per CDR3 protein. The sample shows approximately 640,000 distinct CDR3 sequences, roughly a sixth of them seen only once.

This chain connects TRBV7-2 to TRBJ2-7, with 10 bases matching TRBD2. This sequence was found in a man between 45 and 60 years old with Graves' hyperthyroidism. Sequenced material: blood. The CDR3 DNA sequence: TGTGCCAGCAGCCTCTCCTCGGGGGCTCGGCTAGCGGGAGAGATGTCCGAGCAGTACTTC. Its translation is CASSLSSGARLAGEMSEQYF. The full variable domain, with the rest looked up from reference TRBV7-2 and TRBJ2-7, is GAGVSQSPSNKVTEKGKDVELRCDPISGHTALYWYRQSLGQGLEFLIYFQGNSAPDKSGLPSDRFSAERTGGSVSTLTIQRTQQEDSAVYLCASSLSSGARLAGEMSEQYFGPGTRLTVT.